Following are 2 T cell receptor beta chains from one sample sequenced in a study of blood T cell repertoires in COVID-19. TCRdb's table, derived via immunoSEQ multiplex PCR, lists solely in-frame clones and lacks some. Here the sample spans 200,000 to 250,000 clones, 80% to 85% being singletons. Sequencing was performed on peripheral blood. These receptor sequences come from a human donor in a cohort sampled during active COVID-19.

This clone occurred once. The CDR3 loop reads CASSLGAGTGAGGQYF. The CDR3 DNA reads TGTGCCAGCAGCTTGGGCGCCGGGACAGGGGCGGGCGGGCAGTACTTC. The chain employs TRBV5-4 and TRBJ2-7; 10 bases agree with TRBD1. With V trimmed by 0 bases and J by 9 bases, 12 bases remained unmatched. Germline assignment: CDR1 SGHNT and CDR2 YYREEE (reference sequence). The CDR3 totals 16 residues.

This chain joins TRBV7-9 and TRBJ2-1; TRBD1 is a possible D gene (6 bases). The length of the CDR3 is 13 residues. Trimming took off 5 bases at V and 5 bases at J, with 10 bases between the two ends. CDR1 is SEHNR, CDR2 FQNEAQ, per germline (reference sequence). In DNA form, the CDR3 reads TGTGCCAGCAGCGCCGGGACAAACAATGAGCAGTTCTTC. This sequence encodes CASSAGTNNEQFF.